Following are 7 T cell receptor beta chains from one sample sequenced in a study of PD-1 blockade in classical Hodgkin lymphoma. Here immunoSEQ multiplex PCR was the method, and the copy in TCRdb shows in-frame clones only, minus some. Seen here are 25,000 to 35,000 clones, 72% observed once, and the top ten hold 3% to 4.5%. Time point denoted: cycle 4 day 1 (C4D1), after more than 5 weeks of nivolumab. Brentuximab vedotin exposure varied, and every patient relapsed after autologous stem cell transplantation. The material was peripheral blood mononuclear cells (PBMCs), obtained before the fourth cycle of nivolumab. Receptors were obtained from a human donor with classical Hodgkin lymphoma.

The rearrangement joins TRBV18 to TRBJ2-3; D ambiguous. This CDR3 comprises 11 residues. V lost 6 bases to trimming and J lost 5 bases, with 6 bases between them. The germline V gene encodes CDR1 KGHSH and CDR2 LQKENI. CDR3 protein: CASSDLDTQYF. DNA for the CDR3: TGTGCCAGCTCCGATTTAGATACGCAGTATTTT.

This clone was detected a few times. V gene TRBV19 combines with J gene TRBJ2-2; unclear D gene. CDR1 LNHDA and CDR2 SQIVND come from the germline V gene (reference sequence). Trimming took 7 bases from V and 1 from J, leaving 10 bases between them. The CDR3 consists of 14 residues. The CDR3 is CASTNSLNTGELFF. As DNA, the CDR3 is TGTGCCAGTACCAACAGCCTGAACACCGGGGAGCTGTTTTTT.

This clone was seen only a few times. The chain is built from TRBV19 and TRBJ2-7; D not resolved. The germline V gene encodes CDR1 LNHDA and CDR2 SQIVND (reference sequence). This CDR3 spans 15 amino acids. V lost 3 bases and J 7 bases, leaving 19 bases between the germline ends. In DNA form, the CDR3 reads TGTGCCAGTAGTATGGAGTTTTCTGGGTTTCGGGAGCAGTACTTC. Protein sequence: CASSMEFSGFREQYF.

This clone has only one observation. Other DNA variants within this sample encode the same CDR3. The rearrangement links TRBV11-2 to TRBJ1-1; no reliable D call. The CDR3 has 13 amino acids. Germline V gene data show CDR1 as SGHAT and CDR2 as FQNNGV. The V and J ends lost 1 base and 0 bases respectively, with 3 bases between them. CDR3 nucleotide sequence: TGTGCCAGCAGCTTAGGAGTGAACACTGAAGCTTTCTTT. Translation: CASSLGVNTEAFF.

V is TRBV6-5 and J is TRBJ1-2; D may be TRBD1 (5 bases). This CDR3 has 13 residues. Between the trimmed V and J ends, which lost 4 bases and 2 bases, there was a span of 8 bases. Germline CDR1 MNHEY, CDR2 SVGAGI. CDR3: CASSLGLNYGYTF. CDR3 nucleotides: TGTGCCAGCAGTTTGGGACTAAACTATGGCTACACCTTC.

CDR3 loop: CASSPVLAGGDNEQYF. The CDR3 DNA reads as TGTGCCAGCAGTCCAGTACTAGCGGGGGGCGACAACGAGCAGTACTTC. V is TRBV28 and J is TRBJ2-7; 12 bases are a match to TRBD2. Germline V gene sequence: CDR1 MDHEN, CDR2 SYDVKM. This CDR3 has 16 amino acids. Losses at the gene ends were 5 bases for V and 5 bases for J; bases not matched to a gene: 10.

V and J are TRBV6-6 and TRBJ2-7; TRBD1 is a possible D gene (5 bases). The CDR3 is 13 residues long. V was trimmed by 0 bases and J by 2 bases, leaving 5 bases between them. The germline V gene has CDR1 MNHNY and CDR2 SVGAGI (reference sequence). The CDR3 region is CASSYSTAYEQYF. For the CDR3, the DNA is TGTGCCAGCAGTTACTCGACAGCCTACGAGCAGTACTTC.